This T cell receptor (beta chain) appears in the sequencing data of a study of cytotoxic CD8 clonotypes in ibrutinib-treated CLL. Data came from immunoSEQ multiplex PCR; TCRdb stores just in-frame clones and leaves some out. The data hold 200,000 or so clones, with 70% observed a single time. General study findings and limits: Patients with sustained remission and those progressing were sampled at differing times.

As regards this clone: What it binds is not known.

The V end lost 1 base, the J end lost 6 bases, and 6 bases lay between the germline ends. The CDR3 consists of 13 residues. Germline V lookup: CDR1 SGHTA, CDR2 FQGNSA. The clonotype comes from a human donor with chronic lymphocytic leukemia. V is TRBV7-2 and J is TRBJ2-2; D not resolved. The sample in question was PBMCs, obtained after 12 months of ibrutinib treatment. The CDR3 nucleotides read TGTGCCAGCAGCTTAGGTAACTCCGGGGAGCTGTTTTTT. Protein product: CASSLGNSGELFF.